These T cell receptor beta chains were read from a single sample in a study of blood T cells in healthy people across ages. Each CDR3 protein is one row after TCRdb ran MiXCR on the 5' RACE reads. The table lists approximately 800,000 distinct CDR3 sequences, roughly 35% of them singletons. The sequencing sample was made of blood. The receptors shown here come from a man between 18 and 35 years old in good health. Both conserved end residues are trimmed from each CDR3.

j_gene | v_gene | CDR3aa
TRBJ1-2 | TRBV7-2 | ASSLLVDYNYGYT
TRBJ2-3 | TRBV5-5 | ASSFRTAANTQY
TRBJ2-7 | TRBV5-4 | ASSFPGQGMNEQY
TRBJ2-3 | TRBV4-1 | ASSPRAGAEDTQY
TRBJ2-1 | TRBV29-1 | SSTTGTSVHEQF
TRBJ2-1 | TRBV4-3 | ASSQDLRMNEQF
TRBJ2-7 | TRBV6-1 | ASSESRYEQY
TRBJ2-3 | TRBV20-1 | SAPDHGLSSTDTQY
TRBJ2-4 | TRBV10-3 | AISPMGGNIQY
TRBJ1-6 | TRBV4-1 | ASSQEQGVGVNSPLH
TRBJ2-7 | TRBV6-2/TRBV6-3 | ASSYGAGDEQY
TRBJ2-1 | TRBV12-3/TRBV12-4 | ASSFSGYNEQF
TRBJ1-1 | TRBV7-2 | ASSLGHANTEAF
TRBJ2-4 | TRBV30 | AWTQGVHNEQY
TRBJ1-6 | TRBV2 | ASRQGHSSYNSPLH
TRBJ1-1 | TRBV7-3 | ASSLQRESSEAF